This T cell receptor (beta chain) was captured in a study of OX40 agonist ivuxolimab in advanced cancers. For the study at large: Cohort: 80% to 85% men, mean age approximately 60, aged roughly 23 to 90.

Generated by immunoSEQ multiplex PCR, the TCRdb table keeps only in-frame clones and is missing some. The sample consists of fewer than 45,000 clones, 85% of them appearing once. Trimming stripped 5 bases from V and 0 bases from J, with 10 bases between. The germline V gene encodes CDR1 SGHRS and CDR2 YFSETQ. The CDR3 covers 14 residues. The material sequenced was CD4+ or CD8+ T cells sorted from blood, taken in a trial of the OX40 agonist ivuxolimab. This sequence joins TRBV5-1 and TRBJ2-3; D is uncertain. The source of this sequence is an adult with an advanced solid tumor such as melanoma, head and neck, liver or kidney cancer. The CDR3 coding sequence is TGCGCCAGCAGTGATACGACGAGCACAGATACGCAGTATTTT. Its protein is CASSDTTSTDTQYF.